This T cell receptor beta chain was found in a study of blood T cell repertoires in COVID-19. This clone was found many times. Germline assignment: CDR1 SGHVS and CDR2 FNYEAQ. The CDR3 runs 13 residues. V lost 5 bases and J lost 6, with 10 bases in between. Enrollees, about 18 to 89 years old, lived in around 23 US areas. For recovered donors of Cohort 3, there were two negative PCRs, clearance, or symptom resolution. Measured with immunoSEQ multiplex PCR; TCRdb has only the in-frame clones, and not every one. The table has hundreds of thousands of clones, around nine tenths seen once; the top ten hold about 1.9%.

Material for sequencing was PBMCs or T cells enriched from blood (not recorded which). The source of this sequence is a woman aged 18-35 years who had recovered from COVID-19. The gene calls are TRBV7-6 and TRBJ2-2, with D perhaps matching TRBD2 (6 bases). The CDR3 region is CASSPGGAGELFF. In DNA, the CDR3 is TGTGCCAGCAGCCCCGGAGGGGCCGGGGAGCTGTTTTTT. Together with reference TRBV7-6 and TRBJ2-2, the CDR3 gives the full variable domain: GAGVSQSPRYKVTKRGQDVALRCDPISGHVSLYWYRQALGQGPEFLTYFNYEAQQDKSGLPNDRFSAERPEGSISTLTIQRTEQRDSAMYRCASSPGGAGELFFGEGSRLTVL.